Here is one TCR beta chain with its context. What it binds is unknown. Trimming removed 1 base at V and 2 bases at J, with 9 bases between. The CDR3 covers 14 residues. Looked up from germline, CDR1 is SQVTM and CDR2 is ANQGSEA. This sample was taken from a study of radiation and T cells in renal cell carcinoma. Across the study: Nephrectomy followed 15 Gy stereotactic body radiation by 4 weeks.

Documented time point: blood 2 weeks post-SBRT. Treatment noted: 15 Gy SBRT to primary tumor, nephrectomy 4 weeks later. Blood was sampled at baseline, 2 weeks and 4 weeks after SBRT. Study results and caveats: Top tumor clonotypes rose in blood 2 weeks post-radiation, then contracted. No pretreatment tumor biopsies were available for baseline clonotypes.

Profiled with immunoSEQ multiplex PCR; TCRdb holds only in-frame clones, not every one. This table holds around 80,000 clones, roughly 82% found once. The sequencing here drew on blood, taken from a patient whose treatment included radiotherapy and nephrectomy. The genes are TRBV29-1 and TRBJ2-1; D unresolved. The TCR originated in a man in his sixties with renal cell carcinoma. The CDR3 nucleotides are TGCAGCGTTGAAGGCTATAACCCCTACAATGAGCAGTTCTTC. This translates into CSVEGYNPYNEQFF.